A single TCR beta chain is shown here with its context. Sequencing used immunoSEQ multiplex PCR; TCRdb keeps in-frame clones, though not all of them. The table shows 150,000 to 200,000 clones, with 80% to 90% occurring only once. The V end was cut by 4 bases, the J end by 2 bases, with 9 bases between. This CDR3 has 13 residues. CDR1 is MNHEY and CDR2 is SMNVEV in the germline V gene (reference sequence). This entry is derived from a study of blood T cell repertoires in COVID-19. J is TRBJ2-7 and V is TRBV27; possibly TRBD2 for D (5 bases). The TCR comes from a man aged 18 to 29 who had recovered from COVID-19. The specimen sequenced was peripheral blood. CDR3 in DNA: TGTGCCAGCAGTTCGCGGGTTACCTACGAGCAGTACTTC. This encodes CASSSRVTYEQYF.